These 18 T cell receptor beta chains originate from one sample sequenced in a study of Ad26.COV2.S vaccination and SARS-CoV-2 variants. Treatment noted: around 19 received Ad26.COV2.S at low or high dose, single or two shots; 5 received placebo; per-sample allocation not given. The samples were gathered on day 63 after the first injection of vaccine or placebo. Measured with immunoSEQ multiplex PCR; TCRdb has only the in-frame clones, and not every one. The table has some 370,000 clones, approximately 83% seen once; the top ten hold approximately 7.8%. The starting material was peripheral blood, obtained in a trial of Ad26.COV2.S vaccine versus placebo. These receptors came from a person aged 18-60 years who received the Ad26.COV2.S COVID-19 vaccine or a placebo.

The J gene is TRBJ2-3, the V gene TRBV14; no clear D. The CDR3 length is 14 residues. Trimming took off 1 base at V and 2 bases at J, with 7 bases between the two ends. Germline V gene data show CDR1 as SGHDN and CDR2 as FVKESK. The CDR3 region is CASSQAYTTDTQYF. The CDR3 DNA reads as TGTGCCAGCAGCCAAGCCTACACCACAGATACGCAGTATTTT.

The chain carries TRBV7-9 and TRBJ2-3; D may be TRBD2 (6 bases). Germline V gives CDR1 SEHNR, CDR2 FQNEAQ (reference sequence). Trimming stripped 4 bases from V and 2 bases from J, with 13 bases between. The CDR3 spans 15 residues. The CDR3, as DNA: TGTGCCAGCAGCTGGTTCCGGGACTTCACAGATACGCAGTATTTT. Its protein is CASSWFRDFTDTQYF.

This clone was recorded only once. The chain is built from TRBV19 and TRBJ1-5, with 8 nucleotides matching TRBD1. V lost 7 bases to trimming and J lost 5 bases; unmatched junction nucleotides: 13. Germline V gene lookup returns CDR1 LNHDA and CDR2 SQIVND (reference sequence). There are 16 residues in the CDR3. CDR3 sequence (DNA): TGTGCCAGTACCCCGGGGTACAGACAGGGGTATCAGCCCCAGCATTTT. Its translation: CASTPGYRQGYQPQHF.

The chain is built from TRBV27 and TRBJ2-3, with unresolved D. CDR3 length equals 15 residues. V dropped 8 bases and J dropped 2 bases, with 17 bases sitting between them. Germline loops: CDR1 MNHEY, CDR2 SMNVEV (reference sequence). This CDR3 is CASSALVSATDTQYF. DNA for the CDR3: TGTGCCAGCTCCGCCCTCGTATCAGCCACAGATACGCAGTATTTT.

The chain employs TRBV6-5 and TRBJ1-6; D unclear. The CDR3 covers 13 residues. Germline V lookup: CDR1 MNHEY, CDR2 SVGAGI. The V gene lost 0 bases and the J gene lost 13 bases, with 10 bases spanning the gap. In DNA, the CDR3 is TGTGCCAGCAGTTACTCGAGGTCAGACCCCCTCCACTTT. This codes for CASSYSRSDPLHF.

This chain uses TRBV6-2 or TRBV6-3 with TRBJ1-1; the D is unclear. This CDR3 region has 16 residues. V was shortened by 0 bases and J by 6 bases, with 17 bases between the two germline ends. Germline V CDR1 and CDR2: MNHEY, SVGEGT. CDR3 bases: TGTGCCAGCAGTTACTCGGGGTCTCTACCCTGGGCTGAAGCTTTCTTT. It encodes CASSYSGSLPWAEAFF.

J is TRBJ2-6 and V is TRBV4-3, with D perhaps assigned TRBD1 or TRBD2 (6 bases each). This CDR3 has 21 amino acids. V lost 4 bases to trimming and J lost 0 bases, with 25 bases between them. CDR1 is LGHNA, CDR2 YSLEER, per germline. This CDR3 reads CASSPLRGGIGGSSGANVLTF. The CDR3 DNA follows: TGCGCCAGCAGCCCCCTAAGGGGCGGTATAGGGGGGAGCTCTGGGGCCAACGTCCTGACTTTC.

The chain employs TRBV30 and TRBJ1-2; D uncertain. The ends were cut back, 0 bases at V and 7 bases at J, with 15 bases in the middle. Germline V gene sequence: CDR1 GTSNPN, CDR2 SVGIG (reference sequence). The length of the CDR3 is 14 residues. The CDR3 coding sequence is TGTGCCTGGAGTGTAGGGCAGGCTCTGAGTGGCTACACCTTC. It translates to CAWSVGQALSGYTF.

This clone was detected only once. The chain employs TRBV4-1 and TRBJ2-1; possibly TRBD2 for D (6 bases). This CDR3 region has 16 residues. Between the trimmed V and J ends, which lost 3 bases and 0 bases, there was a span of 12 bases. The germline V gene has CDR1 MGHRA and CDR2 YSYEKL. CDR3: CASSHGGKSSYNEQFF. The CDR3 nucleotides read TGCGCCAGCAGCCATGGGGGGAAGAGCTCCTACAATGAGCAGTTCTTC.

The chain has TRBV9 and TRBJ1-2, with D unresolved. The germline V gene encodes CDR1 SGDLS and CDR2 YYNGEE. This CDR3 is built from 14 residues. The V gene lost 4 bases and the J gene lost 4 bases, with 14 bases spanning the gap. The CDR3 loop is CASSLEEGVYGYTF. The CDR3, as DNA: TGTGCCAGCAGCCTAGAGGAGGGAGTCTATGGCTACACCTTC.

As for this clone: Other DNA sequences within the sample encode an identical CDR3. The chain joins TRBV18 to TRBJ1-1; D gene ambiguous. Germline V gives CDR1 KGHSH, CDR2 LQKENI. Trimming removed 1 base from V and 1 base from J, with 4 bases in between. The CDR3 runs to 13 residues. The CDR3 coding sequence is TGTGCCAGCTCACCACAGGGGAACACTGAAGCTTTCTTT. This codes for CASSPQGNTEAFF.

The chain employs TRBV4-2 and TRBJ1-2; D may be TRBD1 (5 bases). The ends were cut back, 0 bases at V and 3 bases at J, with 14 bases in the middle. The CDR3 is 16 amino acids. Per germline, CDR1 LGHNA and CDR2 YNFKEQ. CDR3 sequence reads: CASSQEMQGEYYGYTF. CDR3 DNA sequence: TGTGCCAGCAGCCAAGAAATGCAGGGAGAGTACTATGGCTACACCTTC.

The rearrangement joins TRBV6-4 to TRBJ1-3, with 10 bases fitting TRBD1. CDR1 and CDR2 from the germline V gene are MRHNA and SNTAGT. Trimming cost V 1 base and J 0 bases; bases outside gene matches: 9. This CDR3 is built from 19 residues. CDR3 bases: TGTGCCAGCAGTGACTACACGGGACAGGGGTCAGGCTCTGGAAACACCATATATTTT. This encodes CASSDYTGQGSGSGNTIYF.

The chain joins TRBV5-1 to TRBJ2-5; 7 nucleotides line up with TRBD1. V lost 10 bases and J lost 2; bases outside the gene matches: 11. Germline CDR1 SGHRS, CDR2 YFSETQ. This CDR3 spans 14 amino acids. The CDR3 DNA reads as TGCGCCTCTTACGACAGACAGGGACAAGAGACCCAGTACTTC. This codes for CASYDRQGQETQYF.

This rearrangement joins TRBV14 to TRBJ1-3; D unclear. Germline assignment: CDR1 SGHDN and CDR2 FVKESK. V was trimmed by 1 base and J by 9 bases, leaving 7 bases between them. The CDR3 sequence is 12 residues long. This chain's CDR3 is CASSQADGTIYF. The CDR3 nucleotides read TGTGCCAGCAGCCAAGCGGACGGCACCATATATTTT.

For the CDR3, the DNA is TGTGCCAGCATGGGCCAAGTGATAGATGAAAAACTGTTTTTT. Translated: CASMGQVIDEKLFF. The rearrangement uses TRBV6-5 and TRBJ1-4; D is unclear. Looked up from germline, CDR1 is MNHEY and CDR2 is SVGAGI. The V and J ends lost 7 bases and 6 bases respectively, with 15 bases between them. There are 14 residues in the CDR3.

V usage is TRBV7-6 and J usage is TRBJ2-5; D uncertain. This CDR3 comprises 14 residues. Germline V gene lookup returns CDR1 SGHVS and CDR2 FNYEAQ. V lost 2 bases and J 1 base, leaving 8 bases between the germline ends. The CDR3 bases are TGTGCCAGCAGCTTATGGGGTCCCCAAGAGACCCAGTACTTC. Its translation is CASSLWGPQETQYF.

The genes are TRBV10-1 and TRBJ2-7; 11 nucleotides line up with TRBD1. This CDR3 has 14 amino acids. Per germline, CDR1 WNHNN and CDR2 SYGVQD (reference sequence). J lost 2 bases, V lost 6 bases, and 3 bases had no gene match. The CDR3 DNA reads TGCGCCAGCAGAGGACAGGGGGCGGCCTACGAGCAGTACTTC. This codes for CASRGQGAAYEQYF.